Following are 19 T cell receptor beta chains from one sample sequenced in a study of T cells in Graves' hyperthyroidism and ophthalmopathy. The investigators amplified TCR beta CDR3 regions from RNA transcripts. During a first-round RT-PCR of the TCR CDR3, the HTBI primer set was used. TCRdb redid the calling of the multiplex PCR reads with MiXCR, one entry per CDR3 protein. Altogether about 290,000 distinct CDR3 sequences are present, 13% being singletons, with the ten largest covering 6% to 8%. Source material: blood. All receptors come from a woman aged 25 to 39 with Graves' hyperthyroidism that later progressed to Graves' ophthalmopathy.

There are many counts of this clonotype. The chain uses TRBV3-1 and TRBJ2-4; 14 nucleotides match TRBD2. Germline CDR1 LGHDT, CDR2 YNNKEL (reference sequence). The CDR3 runs to 18 residues. J lost 0 bases, V lost 4 bases, and 5 bases had no gene match. The CDR3 sequence is CASSPTSGRARAKNIQYF. In nucleotides, the CDR3 is TGTGCCAGCAGCCCGACTAGCGGGAGGGCCCGAGCCAAAAACATTCAGTACTTC.

This clonotype was seen ten or more times. The rearrangement uses TRBV27 and TRBJ2-7; possible D gene TRBD2, 6 bases. From germline, CDR1 is MNHEY and CDR2 SMNVEV (reference sequence). Trimming left V 2 bases short and J 0 bases short, with 11 bases between. CDR3 length: 15 amino acids. The CDR3 nucleotides are TGTGCCAGCAGTTTACGGCTAGCGTACTCCTACGAGCAGTACTTC. Protein sequence: CASSLRLAYSYEQYF.

The chain has TRBV29-1 and TRBJ1-1; D unclear. Germline V CDR1 and CDR2: SQVTM, ANQGSEA. The CDR3 consists of 11 residues. V lost 3 bases and J lost 1, with 3 bases in between. The CDR3 coding sequence is TGCAGCGTTGAGTGGAACACTGAAGCTTTCTTT. Residues: CSVEWNTEAFF. The full variable domain, rest sourced from reference TRBV29-1 and TRBJ1-1, is SAVISQKPSRDICQRGTSLTIQCQVDSQVTMMFWYRQQPGQSLTLIATANQGSEATYESGFVIDKFPISRPNLTFSTLTVSNMSPEDSSIYLCSVEWNTEAFFGQGTRLTVV.

This clonotype was detected a few times. The chain couples TRBV4-3 to TRBJ2-4; D is undetermined. Germline V gene data show CDR1 as LGHNA and CDR2 as YSLEER. V dropped 0 bases and J dropped 1 base, with 13 bases sitting between them. CDR3 size: 17 residues. DNA for the CDR3: TGCGCCAGCAGCCAAGATGTAAGTTGGAATGCCAAAAACATTCAGTACTTC. As protein: CASSQDVSWNAKNIQYF.

This clonotype was detected many times. The chain carries TRBV19 and TRBJ1-1; D remains ambiguous. Germline values: CDR1 LNHDA, CDR2 SQIVND (reference sequence). This CDR3 region has 15 residues. With 6 bases removed from V and 4 bases from J, the gap between germline ends came to 18 bases. The CDR3 DNA is TGTGCCAGTAGGACCTTGAGGGCAGGCGGCACTGAAGCTTTCTTT. It is translated as CASRTLRAGGTEAFF.

This clonotype has a count of ten or more. The chain couples TRBV6-1 to TRBJ2-7, with no clear D. The CDR3 totals 14 residues. Germline CDR1 and CDR2: MNHNS and SASEGT. V was shortened by 5 bases and J by 2 bases, with 13 bases between the two germline ends. The CDR3 spells CASSPRLTPYEQYF. Written as DNA, the CDR3 is TGTGCCAGCAGTCCCAGGCTAACCCCCTACGAGCAGTACTTC.

This chain joins TRBV19 and TRBJ1-2, with D unresolved. Looked up from germline, CDR1 is LNHDA and CDR2 is SQIVND (reference sequence). V was trimmed by 0 bases and J by 6 bases, leaving 17 bases between them. The CDR3 covers 16 residues. CDR3 DNA sequence: TGTGCCAGTAGTATAGATCGGGAAGTTCTCCCTGATGGCTACACCTTC. Encoded protein: CASSIDREVLPDGYTF.

This clonotype was seen repeatedly, ten times or more. The gene calls are TRBV7-3 and TRBJ2-2, with D unclear. The CDR3 length is 13 residues. Germline V gene lookup returns CDR1 SGHTA and CDR2 FQGTGA. V lost 5 bases and J 6 bases, leaving 10 bases between the germline ends. CDR3 DNA: TGTGCCAGCAGCCCGTCGGGCGCCGGGGAGCTGTTTTTT. Encoded protein: CASSPSGAGELFF.

This clonotype was seen a handful of times. This chain links TRBV19 with TRBJ2-1; tentative D call: TRBD2 (5 bases). Germline CDR1 reads LNHDA; CDR2 reads SQIVND (reference sequence). V gave up 1 base and J gave up 6 bases, with 19 bases separating them. The CDR3 has 17 amino acids. The CDR3 region has the DNA TGTGCCAGTAGTATAGTCCTTTTTGGGAGTCCCGGCAATGAGCAGTTCTTC. Its protein is CASSIVLFGSPGNEQFF.

For this clonotype: A much larger clone differs from this one at a single base, so this may be a read error. The chain carries TRBV9 and TRBJ2-7; D may match TRBD1 or TRBD2 (6 bases each). Trimming cost V 3 bases and J 7 bases, with 17 bases left between them. The CDR3 loop spans 14 amino acids. Germline V CDR1 and CDR2: SGDLS, YYNGEE. The CDR3 region is CASSAGAGGNEQYF. CDR3 nucleotides: TGTGCCAGCAGCGCCGGGGCCGGGGGCAATGAGCAGTACTTC.

The chain has TRBV9 and TRBJ2-7; 9 bases agree with TRBD2. Germline values: CDR1 SGDLS, CDR2 YYNGEE. V shed 3 bases and J 5 bases; nucleotides not matched to a gene: 6. The CDR3 is 14 residues long. This chain's CDR3 is CASSAGTSFDEQYF. CDR3 bases: TGTGCCAGCAGCGCCGGGACTAGCTTCGACGAGCAGTACTTC.

This chain joins TRBV10-2 and TRBJ2-1, with TRBD2 identical over 14 bases. This CDR3 has 15 residues. CDR1 and CDR2 from the germline V gene are WSHSY and SAAADI. The ends lost 6 bases at V and 7 bases at J; junction bases unmatched: 5. In nucleotides, the CDR3 is TGCGCCAGCAGCACCGGGACTAGCGGGAGTAATGAGCAGTTCTTC. It specifies CASSTGTSGSNEQFF.

This clonotype has at least ten counts. The chain joins TRBV11-2 to TRBJ2-1; D is perhaps TRBD2 (6 bases). Germline V gene sequence: CDR1 SGHAT, CDR2 FQNNGV. The CDR3 is made up of 14 amino acids. V lost 1 base, J lost 5 bases, and 9 bases lay in between. The CDR3 reads CASSLVGGDNEQFF. The CDR3 DNA sequence: TGTGCCAGCAGCTTAGTTGGCGGGGACAATGAGCAGTTCTTC. The whole variable domain, remainder taken from reference TRBV11-2 and TRBJ2-1, is EAGVAQSPRYKIIEKRQSVAFWCNPISGHATLYWYQQILGQGPKLLIQFQNNGVVDDSQLPKDRFSAERLKGVDSTLKIQPAKLEDSAVYLCASSLVGGDNEQFFGPGTRLTVL.

This clonotype was seen repeatedly, ten times or more. CDR3 residues: CASSSVAGAYEQYF. In DNA form, the CDR3 reads TGTGCCAGCAGTTCGGTAGCGGGAGCCTACGAGCAGTACTTC. The chain has TRBV27 and TRBJ2-7, with TRBD2 matching over 9 bases. This CDR3 spans 14 amino acids. Germline values: CDR1 MNHEY, CDR2 SMNVEV (reference sequence). V shed 4 bases and J 2 bases; nucleotides not matched to a gene: 3.

The genes are TRBV28 and TRBJ2-2; the D is unclear. CDR1 and CDR2 (germline): MDHEN, SYDVKM. Trimming stripped 3 bases from V and 1 base from J, with 6 bases between. The CDR3 covers 14 residues. In DNA, the CDR3 is TGTGCCAGCAGTTTTAAAGAGAACACCGGGGAGCTGTTTTTT. Amino acids: CASSFKENTGELFF. The entire variable domain, with the rest obtained from reference TRBV28 and TRBJ2-2, is as follows: DVKVTQSSRYLVKRTGEKVFLECVQDMDHENMFWYRQDPGLGLRLIYFSYDVKMKEKGDIPEGYSVSREKKERFSLILESASTNQTSMYLCASSFKENTGELFFGEGSRLTVL.

This clonotype showed up many times. The chain recombines TRBV7-6 with TRBJ2-1; 13 nucleotides match TRBD2. The CDR3 spans 14 residues. Germline CDR1 is SGHVS and CDR2 is FNYEAQ. J lost 10 bases, V lost 5 bases, and 5 bases had no gene match. The CDR3 protein is CASSPTSGRREQFF. The CDR3 DNA sequence: TGTGCCAGCAGCCCGACTAGCGGGAGGCGGGAGCAGTTCTTC.

This rearrangement joins TRBV20-1 to TRBJ2-7; D might be TRBD1 or TRBD2, each matching 6 bases. V lost 5 bases, J lost 3 bases, and 26 bases lay in between. Germline loops: CDR1 DFQATT, CDR2 SNEGSKA (reference sequence). CDR3 length: 17 amino acids. In nucleotides, the CDR3 is TGCAGTGCTTTTAACTTCGCCGGGGGCGAGGGTGGCTACGAGCAGTACTTC. It is translated as CSAFNFAGGEGGYEQYF.

This clonotype appeared many times. The chain links TRBV27 to TRBJ2-7; TRBD2 is a possible D gene (5 bases). CDR3 size: 14 residues. The V gene's germline CDR1 is MNHEY and CDR2 SMNVEV (reference sequence). V dropped 5 bases and J dropped 0 bases, with 11 bases sitting between them. CDR3 protein: CASSPDLHSYEQYF. CDR3 bases: TGTGCCAGCAGTCCGGACTTACACTCCTACGAGCAGTACTTC.

Note on this clonotype: Since a much larger clone is just one base distant, this may be a read error. This chain joins TRBV6-6 and TRBJ2-1; no clear D. Germline lookup yields CDR1 MNHNY and CDR2 SVGAGI (reference sequence). V was pared by 0 bases and J by 11 bases, with 17 bases between. This CDR3 is built from 15 residues. The CDR3 DNA follows: TGTGCCAGCAGTTACTCCCCAAGGGAAAGAAATAAGCAGTTCTTC. The encoded protein is CASSYSPRERNKQFF.